This T cell receptor beta chain was sequenced during a study of shared clonotypes between healthy human individuals. Naive CD8 cells comprised CD45RO-negative, CCR7-positively selected cells, excluding terminally differentiated effector memory CD45RA+ cells. The protocol was immunoSEQ multiplex PCR, while the TCRdb copy is restricted to in-frame clones and leaves out a portion. The sample lists a few million clones, roughly 93% occurring once. The TCR originated in a man aged 18-30 years in good health. Some clones in this sample may be carry-over from other donors' samples. Sequenced sample: naive CD8+ T cells from PBMCs.

CDR3: CAWSTGYEQYF. CDR3 nucleotides: TGTGCCTGGAGTACTGGTTACGAGCAGTACTTC. The chain is built from TRBV30 and TRBJ2-7; no reliable D call. Trimming removed 2 bases at V and 4 bases at J, with 6 bases between. CDR1 and CDR2 from the germline V gene are GTSNPN and SVGIG (reference sequence). The CDR3 is 11 residues long.